This T cell receptor beta chain was retrieved from a study of metastatic and nonmetastatic thyroid tumors. Overall study: Thyroid patients, malignant and benign, had repertoires compared across blood and tumor or nodule tissue.

This clone was seen repeatedly, ten times or more. The antigen is unknown. The CDR3 sequence is 18 residues long. In germline, CDR1 is MDHEN, CDR2 SYDVKM. V lost 8 bases and J 1 base, leaving 26 bases between the germline ends. No treatment of any kind had been given to any patient before thyroid surgery. Broader study findings: Patients with malignant thyroid tumors reportedly had significantly higher TCR beta diversity than those with benign nodules, in blood and tumor.

Methods used by the authors: Construction of a distant-metastasis classifier for papillary thyroid cancer relied on CDR3 differences across clinicopathological groups. TCRdb ran MiXCR on the PCR reads. These V and J calls rely on TCRdb rather than the paper's analysis. The table includes tens of thousands of clones, about 16% detected once. Sequencing was performed on blood. The chain combines TRBV28 with TRBJ1-2; TRBD1 is a possible D gene (5 bases). The TCR originated in a female donor with papillary thyroid cancer or a benign thyroid nodule (not recorded which). Some clones in this sample may be carry-over from other donors' samples. In nucleotides, the CDR3 is TGTGCCAGCCCGTATGGGGGGGGGGTCCCAGAGATTAACTATGGCTACACCTTC. Protein sequence: CASPYGGGVPEINYGYTF.